The clone carrying this T cell receptor beta chain was detected only a few times. Its antigen is unidentified. This sample was taken from a study of cytomegalovirus exposure and HLA in healthy donors. Study-wide results and caveats: Being productive about 87% or about 30% of the time was typical of most TCR beta V segments in an earlier analysis.

Vbeta (60) and Jbeta (13) primers were used in the PCR. Only in-frame clones appear in the TCRdb table, and some are missing; sequencing was by immunoSEQ multiplex PCR. The sample records about 150,000 clones, 75% to 80% being singletons. The CDR3 runs to 17 residues. V lost 5 bases, J lost 5 bases, and 16 bases stayed unmatched. In germline, CDR1 is SGDLS, CDR2 YYNGEE. The sequencing input was PBMCs. The sequence was obtained from a male donor in good health and CMV-seronegative. V is TRBV9 and J is TRBJ2-3; 8 bases align to TRBD2. CDR3 DNA sequence: TGTGCCAGCAGTGCTCGAGAGGTTAGCGGGATGGGAGATACGCAGTATTTT. Amino acid sequence: CASSAREVSGMGDTQYF.